Each of the 25 T cell receptor beta chains below was sequenced from the same sample in a study of vaccination and CD4 T cells after COVID-19. Cultured CD4+ T-cell DNA underwent Oncomine TCR Beta short-read sequencing. TCRdb called the PCR reads again in MiXCR, with one record for every CDR3 protein. The sample records 22,000 or so distinct CDR3 sequences, around 45% being singletons. Indicated treatment: approximately nine-day PBMC culture with coronavirus spike peptide pools or control peptides (ViraFEST assay). No antigens are known for them. Sequenced sample: CD4+ T cells from blood, cultured in vitro. The source is a human donor who had recovered from COVID-19.

This sequence joins TRBV5-1 and TRBJ2-7, with 10 nucleotides matching TRBD2. The CDR3 is 15 residues long. V lost 3 bases and J lost 1; bases outside the gene matches: 4. Germline CDR1 SGHRS, CDR2 YFSETQ. In nucleotides, the CDR3 is TGCGCCAGCAGCTCGACTAGCGGGCCGTCCTACGAGCAGTACTTC. Its protein is CASSSTSGPSYEQYF.

CDR3 loop: CASSYFTGTRVPSGQYF. DNA of the CDR3: TGTGCCAGCAGTTACTTCACCGGGACTAGGGTGCCGAGTGGGCAGTATTTT. V gene TRBV6-5 combines with J gene TRBJ2-3; 8 nucleotides match TRBD2. The ends lost 1 base at V and 11 bases at J; junction bases unmatched: 17. The germline V gene encodes CDR1 MNHEY and CDR2 SVGAGI. The CDR3 runs to 17 residues.

The chain couples TRBV6-5 to TRBJ2-2, with D unresolved. This CDR3 is built from 15 residues. Germline-derived CDR1 and CDR2 are MNHEY and SVGAGI. The V gene lost 3 bases and the J gene lost 2 bases, with 10 bases spanning the gap. The CDR3 DNA reads TGTGCCAGCAGTTATCAGGAAAGAAACACCGGGGAGCTGTTTTTT. Its translation: CASSYQERNTGELFF.

This clonotype was seen a handful of times. This sequence joins TRBV15 and TRBJ1-5; 9 bases agree with TRBD1. V lost 1 base and J lost 9; bases outside the gene matches: 13. Germline V lookup: CDR1 LNHNV, CDR2 YYDKDF (reference sequence). The CDR3 totals 17 residues. CDR3 nucleotide sequence: TGTGCCACCAGCAGAGTGGGACAGGGACCGCTGGGTATGCCCCAGCATTTT. This codes for CATSRVGQGPLGMPQHF.

The V call is TRBV10-3, the J call TRBJ2-6, with D possibly being TRBD1 (7 bases). Germline assignment: CDR1 ENHRY and CDR2 SYGVKD. V shed 3 bases and J shed 0 bases, with 9 bases lying between them. The CDR3 has 16 residues. Here the CDR3 DNA reads TGTGCCATCAGTGACCAGGGGGGCTCTGGGGCCAACGTCCTGACTTTC. It specifies CAISDQGGSGANVLTF.

V gene TRBV7-8 combines with J gene TRBJ1-3, with unresolved D. In germline, CDR1 is SGHVS, CDR2 FQNEAQ. V was clipped by 3 bases and J by 4 bases, with 4 bases between them. The CDR3 is made up of 12 amino acids. In nucleotides, the CDR3 is TGTGCCAGCAGCTTCTTGGGAAACACCATATATTTT. It yields the protein CASSFLGNTIYF.

This rearrangement joins TRBV28 to TRBJ2-7; tentative D call: TRBD2 (5 bases). V lost 6 bases, J lost 3 bases, and 18 bases lay in between. Germline loops: CDR1 MDHEN, CDR2 SYDVKM. This CDR3 contains 15 residues. The CDR3 protein is CASRLRTPGSYEQYF. CDR3 coding DNA: TGTGCCAGCAGACTGAGGACTCCCGGCAGCTACGAGCAGTACTTC.

Relative to its sample, this clonotype is medium-sized (0.01 to 0.1%). The rearrangement uses TRBV24-1 and TRBJ2-3, with a possible D match to TRBD2 (6 bases). The CDR3 contains 16 residues. Germline lookup yields CDR1 KGHDR and CDR2 SFDVKD. V lost 1 base and J lost 3, with 13 bases in between. In DNA, the CDR3 is TGTGCCACCAGTGATTTTGCGCGGGGAACGACAGATACGCAGTATTTT. This sequence encodes CATSDFARGTTDTQYF.

This clonotype has a handful of counts. V is TRBV6-1 and J is TRBJ1-5, with D unresolved. CDR3 length: 17 residues. CDR1 is MNHNS, CDR2 SASEGT, per germline. V gave up 3 bases and J gave up 2 bases, with 17 bases separating them. This chain's CDR3 is CASSDRAPRSGNQPQHF. The CDR3 DNA reads TGTGCCAGCAGTGACCGGGCCCCCCGCAGTGGCAATCAGCCCCAGCATTTT.

This chain connects TRBV3-1 to TRBJ1-2; a weak D match, TRBD1 (6 bases). Trimming left V 4 bases short and J 1 base short, with 16 bases between. Germline CDR1 and CDR2: LGHDT and YNNKEL (reference sequence). The CDR3 covers 16 residues. CDR3 sequence: CASSPQGTSFNYGYTF. The CDR3 DNA reads TGTGCCAGCAGCCCCCAGGGGACCTCGTTTAACTATGGCTACACCTTC.

This clonotype was recorded a few times. The chain uses TRBV6-1 and TRBJ1-5; 9 positions match TRBD1. From germline, CDR1 is MNHNS and CDR2 SASEGT. This CDR3 is built from 16 residues. Germline trimming cut 5 bases from V and 7 bases from J; bases unmatched to any gene: 12. The CDR3 sequence: CASSRFPGQGDQPQHF. CDR3 nucleotide sequence: TGTGCCAGCAGTAGATTCCCGGGACAGGGAGACCAGCCCCAGCATTTT.

There are a few counts of this clonotype. The chain joins TRBV6-1 to TRBJ2-7; D possibly corresponds to TRBD1 (5 bases). This CDR3 is 15 amino acids long. V lost 8 bases to trimming and J lost 2 bases, with 19 bases between them. CDR1 MNHNS and CDR2 SASEGT come from the germline V gene. The DNA for the CDR3 is TGTGCCAGCCGATCCCGACAGTTACCTACCTACGAGCAGTACTTC. Encoded protein: CASRSRQLPTYEQYF.

This clonotype showed up just a few times. This chain links TRBV7-9 with TRBJ2-3, with 13 bases that match TRBD2. This CDR3 contains 17 residues. V lost 4 bases, J lost 2 bases, and 6 bases stayed unmatched. Germline V gene sequence: CDR1 SEHNR, CDR2 FQNEAQ (reference sequence). This CDR3 is CASSSTSGGRITDTQYF. CDR3 coding DNA: TGTGCCAGCAGCTCGACTAGCGGGGGGAGAATCACAGATACGCAGTATTTT.

The V gene is TRBV4-3, the J gene TRBJ2-2; maybe TRBD1 (6 bases). Germline CDR1 is LGHNA and CDR2 is YSLEER. V shed 6 bases and J shed 2 bases, with 10 bases lying between them. The CDR3 has 14 amino acids. CDR3 in DNA: TGCGCCAGCAGTAGACAGGTTAACACCGGGGAGCTGTTTTTT. This codes for CASSRQVNTGELFF.

This clonotype was detected a few times. The J gene is TRBJ1-3, the V gene TRBV27; tentative D call: TRBD1 (5 bases). The ends were cut back, 3 bases at V and 4 bases at J, with 10 bases in the middle. The germline CDR1 and CDR2 sequences are MNHEY and SMNVEV (reference sequence). The CDR3 runs 14 residues. The CDR3, as DNA: TGTGCCAGCAGTTTTCGGGGCTCAGGAAACACCATATATTTT. This sequence encodes CASSFRGSGNTIYF.

This rearrangement joins TRBV10-3 to TRBJ1-3; 8 bases map to TRBD1. The trim removed 5 bases at V and 0 bases at J, leaving 3 bases unmatched. This CDR3 has 15 residues. CDR1 and CDR2 from the germline V gene are ENHRY and SYGVKD. The CDR3 nucleotides read TGTGCCATCAGTTCGGACAGGGACTCTGGAAACACCATATATTTT. This encodes CAISSDRDSGNTIYF.

The chain uses TRBV5-1 and TRBJ1-2, with D maybe TRBD1 (5 bases). This CDR3 comprises 16 residues. Germline V gives CDR1 SGHRS, CDR2 YFSETQ. Deletions cut 0 bases from V and 3 bases from J, with 15 bases between. The CDR3 reads CASSLAVTGRDYGYTF. The CDR3 nucleotides are TGCGCCAGCAGCTTGGCCGTAACAGGACGGGACTATGGCTACACCTTC.

The chain employs TRBV6-5 and TRBJ1-5, with TRBD1 as a possible D gene (6 bases). This CDR3 is built from 15 residues. The V end lost 3 bases, the J end lost 2 bases, and 11 bases lay between the germline ends. Germline CDR1 and CDR2: MNHEY and SVGAGI. For the CDR3, the DNA is TGTGCCAGCAGTTATGGACAGATAGGCAATCAGCCCCAGCATTTT. Translating gives CASSYGQIGNQPQHF.

This chain joins TRBV20-1 and TRBJ1-2, with D maybe TRBD1 (5 bases). V was trimmed by 6 bases and J by 0 bases, leaving 20 bases between them. Germline-derived CDR1 and CDR2 are DFQATT and SNEGSKA (reference sequence). This CDR3 comprises 16 residues. The CDR3 loop reads CSAPRGAGQANYGYTF. As DNA, the CDR3 is TGCAGTGCGCCGAGGGGAGCAGGGCAAGCTAACTATGGCTACACCTTC.

This clonotype was counted once. V is TRBV20-1 and J is TRBJ2-3, with 7 bases fitting TRBD2. Trimming took 5 bases from V and 1 from J; bases not matched to a gene: 12. The CDR3 extends over 16 amino acids. In germline, CDR1 is DFQATT, CDR2 SNEGSKA (reference sequence). In DNA, the CDR3 is TGCAGTGCTCTTGATTCCGGGGCGGGGGGCACAGATACGCAGTATTTT. Its protein is CSALDSGAGGTDTQYF.

This sequence joins TRBV12-3 or TRBV12-4 and TRBJ2-3; perhaps TRBD2 as D (5 bases). The ends were cut back, 10 bases at V and 3 bases at J, with 8 bases in the middle. CDR3 length equals 11 residues. DNA of the CDR3: TGTGCCACCGGGGAGACAGATACGCAGTATTTT. It yields the protein CATGETDTQYF.

The table lists this clonotype with a few counts. This rearrangement joins TRBV11-2 to TRBJ1-6; possible D gene TRBD1, 5 bases. V was cut by 5 bases and J by 4 bases, with 12 bases left in between. Germline values: CDR1 SGHAT, CDR2 FQNNGV. There are 15 residues in the CDR3. In DNA form, the CDR3 reads TGTGCCAGCAGCCGGCGGGACGGATATAATTCACCCCTCCACTTT. Protein: CASSRRDGYNSPLHF.

The chain combines TRBV15 with TRBJ2-3; tentatively, D is TRBD2 (5 bases). This CDR3 spans 16 amino acids. The ends were cut back, 0 bases at V and 0 bases at J, with 10 bases in the middle. Germline CDR1 and CDR2: LNHNV and YYDKDF (reference sequence). The CDR3 here is CATSREVGGSTDTQYF. CDR3 coding DNA: TGTGCCACCAGCAGAGAGGTTGGAGGTAGCACAGATACGCAGTATTTT.

This clonotype was counted a few times. The chain employs TRBV6-1 and TRBJ1-5; D perhaps matches TRBD1 (5 bases). CDR1 and CDR2 (germline): MNHNS, SASEGT. The germline V and J ends were trimmed by 5 bases and 2 bases, with 13 bases remaining between them. CDR3 length: 15 amino acids. CDR3 in DNA: TGTGCCAGCAGTCCGCTTATGGGGGGCAATCAGCCCCAGCATTTT. Translated, it gives CASSPLMGGNQPQHF.

The chain carries TRBV6-2 or TRBV6-3 and TRBJ2-2; TRBD2 agrees at 12 bases. From germline, CDR1 is MNHEY and CDR2 SVGEGT. CDR3 length: 20 amino acids. V dropped 8 bases and J dropped 4; count of bases not matched to a gene: 20. CDR3 sequence: CASLTSFRLAGGPGTGELFF. The CDR3, as DNA: TGTGCCAGCCTTACTTCGTTCCGCCTAGCGGGGGGGCCCGGCACCGGGGAGCTGTTTTTT.